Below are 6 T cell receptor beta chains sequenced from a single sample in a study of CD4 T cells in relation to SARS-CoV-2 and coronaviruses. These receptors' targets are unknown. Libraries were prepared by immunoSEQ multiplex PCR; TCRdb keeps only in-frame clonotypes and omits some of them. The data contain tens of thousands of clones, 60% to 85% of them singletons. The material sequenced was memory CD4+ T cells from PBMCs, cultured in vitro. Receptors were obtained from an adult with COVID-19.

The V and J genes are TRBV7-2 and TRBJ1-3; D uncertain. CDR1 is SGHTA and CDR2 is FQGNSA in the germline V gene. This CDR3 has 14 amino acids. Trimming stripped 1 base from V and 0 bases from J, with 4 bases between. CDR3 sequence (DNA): TGTGCCAGCAGCTTAGACCCCTCTGGAAACACCATATATTTT. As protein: CASSLDPSGNTIYF. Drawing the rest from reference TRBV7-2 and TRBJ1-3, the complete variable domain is GAGVSQSPSNKVTEKGKDVELRCDPISGHTALYWYRQSLGQGLEFLIYFQGNSAPDKSGLPSDRFSAERTGGSVSTLTIQRTQQEDSAVYLCASSLDPSGNTIYFGEGSWLTVV.

The CDR3 region is CASSPTYSGSTDTQYF. The CDR3 region has the DNA TGTGCCAGCAGCCCTACTTACTCAGGAAGCACAGATACGCAGTATTTT. V is TRBV7-2 and J is TRBJ2-3, with D uncertain. V lost 5 bases, J lost 0 bases, and 15 bases lay in between. Germline V gives CDR1 SGHTA, CDR2 FQGNSA. The CDR3 sequence is 16 residues long.

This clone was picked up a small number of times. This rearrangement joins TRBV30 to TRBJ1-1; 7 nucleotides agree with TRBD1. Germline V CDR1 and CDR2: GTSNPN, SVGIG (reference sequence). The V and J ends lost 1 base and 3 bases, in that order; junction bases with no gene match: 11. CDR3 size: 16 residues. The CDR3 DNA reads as TGTGCCTGGAGTGCATCGGGCAGGGGGATGGACACTGAAGCTTTCTTT. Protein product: CAWSASGRGMDTEAFF.

The CDR3 bases are TGTGCCAGCAGTCACAGGGATAGCAATCAGCCCCAGCATTTT. Protein: CASSHRDSNQPQHF. The chain couples TRBV28 to TRBJ1-5; possibly TRBD1 for D (6 bases). V lost 5 bases, J lost 0 bases, and 8 bases lay in between. CDR1 MDHEN and CDR2 SYDVKM come from the germline V gene. This CDR3 has 14 amino acids.

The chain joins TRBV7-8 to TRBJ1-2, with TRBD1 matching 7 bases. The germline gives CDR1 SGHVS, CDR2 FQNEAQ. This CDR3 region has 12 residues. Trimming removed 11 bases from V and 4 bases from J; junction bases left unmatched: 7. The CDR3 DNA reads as TGTGCCGGGGGGGACAGCTTCTATGGCTACACCTTC. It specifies CAGGDSFYGYTF.

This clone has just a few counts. The CDR3 region is CASSSSAGLGYEQYF. The CDR3 region has the DNA TGTGCCAGCAGTTCCTCGGCAGGGCTCGGCTACGAGCAGTACTTC. V is TRBV27 and J is TRBJ2-7, with D tentatively TRBD1 (5 bases). V lost 4 bases and J 3 bases, leaving 16 bases between the germline ends. CDR1 is MNHEY, CDR2 SMNVEV, per germline (reference sequence). CDR3 length equals 15 residues.